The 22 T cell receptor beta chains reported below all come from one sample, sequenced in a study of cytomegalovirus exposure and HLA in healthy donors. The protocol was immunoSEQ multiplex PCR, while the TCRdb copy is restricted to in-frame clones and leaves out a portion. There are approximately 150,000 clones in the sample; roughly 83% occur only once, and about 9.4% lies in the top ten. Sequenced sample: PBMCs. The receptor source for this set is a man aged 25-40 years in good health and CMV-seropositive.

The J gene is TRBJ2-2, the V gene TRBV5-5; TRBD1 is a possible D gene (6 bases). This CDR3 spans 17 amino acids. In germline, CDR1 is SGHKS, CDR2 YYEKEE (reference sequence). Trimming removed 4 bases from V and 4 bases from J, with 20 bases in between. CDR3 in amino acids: CASSRTATGQGTGELFF. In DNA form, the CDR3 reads TGTGCCAGCAGCCGCACCGCAACAGGGCAGGGCACCGGGGAGCTGTTTTTT.

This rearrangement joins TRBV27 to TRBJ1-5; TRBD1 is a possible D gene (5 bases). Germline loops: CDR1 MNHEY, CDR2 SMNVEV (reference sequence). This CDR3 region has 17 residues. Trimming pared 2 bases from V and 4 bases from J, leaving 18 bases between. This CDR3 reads CASSLSPGTLANQPQHF. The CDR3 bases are TGTGCCAGCAGTTTAAGCCCGGGGACTCTCGCGAATCAGCCCCAGCATTTT.

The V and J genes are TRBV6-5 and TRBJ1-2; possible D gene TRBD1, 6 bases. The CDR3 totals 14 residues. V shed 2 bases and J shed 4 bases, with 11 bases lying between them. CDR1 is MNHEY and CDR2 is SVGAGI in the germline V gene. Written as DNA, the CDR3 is TGTGCCAGCAGTTACGGGGGCACCATCTATGGCTACACCTTC. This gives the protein CASSYGGTIYGYTF.

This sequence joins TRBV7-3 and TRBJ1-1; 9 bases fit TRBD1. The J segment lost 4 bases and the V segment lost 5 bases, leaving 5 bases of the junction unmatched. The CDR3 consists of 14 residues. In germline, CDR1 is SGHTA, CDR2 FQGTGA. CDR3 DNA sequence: TGTGCCAGCAGCCTAGGACAGGGGCCCACTGAAGCTTTCTTT. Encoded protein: CASSLGQGPTEAFF. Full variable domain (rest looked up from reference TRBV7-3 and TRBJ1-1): GAGVSQTPSNKVTEKGKYVELRCDPISGHTALYWYRQSLGQGPEFLIYFQGTGAADDSGLPNDRFFAVRPEGSVSTLKIQRTERGDSAVYLCASSLGQGPTEAFFGQGTRLTVV.

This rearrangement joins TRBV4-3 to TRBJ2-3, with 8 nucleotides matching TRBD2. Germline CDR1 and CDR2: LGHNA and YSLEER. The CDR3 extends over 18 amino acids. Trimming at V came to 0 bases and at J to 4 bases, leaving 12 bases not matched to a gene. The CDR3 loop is CASSQDLSGGGRSDTQYF. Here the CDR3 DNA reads TGCGCCAGCAGCCAAGACCTTTCCGGCGGGGGGAGGTCAGATACGCAGTATTTT.

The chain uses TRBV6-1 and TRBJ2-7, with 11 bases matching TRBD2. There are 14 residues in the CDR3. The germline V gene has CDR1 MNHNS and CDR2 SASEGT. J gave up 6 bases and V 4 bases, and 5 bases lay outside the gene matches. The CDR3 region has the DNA TGTGCCAGCAGTGTAGCGGGAGGGAATGGCGAGCAGTACTTC. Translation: CASSVAGGNGEQYF.

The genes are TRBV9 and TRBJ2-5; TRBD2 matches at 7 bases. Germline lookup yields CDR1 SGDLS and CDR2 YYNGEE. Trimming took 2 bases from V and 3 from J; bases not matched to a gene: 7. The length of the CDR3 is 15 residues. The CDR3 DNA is TGTGCCAGCAGCGTTTCTAAGGCGGGAGAAGAGACCCAGTACTTC. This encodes CASSVSKAGEETQYF.

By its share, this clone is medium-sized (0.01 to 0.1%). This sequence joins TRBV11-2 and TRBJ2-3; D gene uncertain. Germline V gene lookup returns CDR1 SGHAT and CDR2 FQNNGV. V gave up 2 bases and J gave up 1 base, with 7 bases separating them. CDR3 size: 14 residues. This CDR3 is CASSLFPGTDTQYF. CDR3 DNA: TGTGCCAGCAGCTTATTCCCTGGCACAGATACGCAGTATTTT.

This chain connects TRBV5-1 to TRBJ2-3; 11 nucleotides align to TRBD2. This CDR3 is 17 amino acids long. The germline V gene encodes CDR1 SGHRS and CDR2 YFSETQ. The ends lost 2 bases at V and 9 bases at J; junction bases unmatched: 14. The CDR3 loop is CASSLRLAGRPRGTQYF. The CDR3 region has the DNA TGCGCCAGCAGCTTACGACTAGCGGGACGCCCCAGGGGGACGCAGTATTTT.

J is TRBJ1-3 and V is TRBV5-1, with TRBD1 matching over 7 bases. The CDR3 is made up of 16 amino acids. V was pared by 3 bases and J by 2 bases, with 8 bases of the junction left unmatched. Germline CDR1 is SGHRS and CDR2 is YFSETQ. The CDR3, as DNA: TGCGCCAGCAGCTCGCTCACTACAGGGGCTGGAAACACCATATATTTT. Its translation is CASSSLTTGAGNTIYF.

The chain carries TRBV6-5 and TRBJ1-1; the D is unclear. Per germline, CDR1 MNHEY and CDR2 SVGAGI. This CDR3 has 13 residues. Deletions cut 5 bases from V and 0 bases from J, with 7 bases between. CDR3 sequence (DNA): TGTGCCAGCAGTCCTCGGGTGAACACTGAAGCTTTCTTT. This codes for CASSPRVNTEAFF.

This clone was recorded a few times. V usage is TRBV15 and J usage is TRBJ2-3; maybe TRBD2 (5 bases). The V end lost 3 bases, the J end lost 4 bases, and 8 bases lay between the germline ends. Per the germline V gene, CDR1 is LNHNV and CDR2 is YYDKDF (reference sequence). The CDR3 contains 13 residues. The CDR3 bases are TGTGCCACCAGCAGGGCGCGGGCAGATACGCAGTATTTT. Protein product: CATSRARADTQYF.

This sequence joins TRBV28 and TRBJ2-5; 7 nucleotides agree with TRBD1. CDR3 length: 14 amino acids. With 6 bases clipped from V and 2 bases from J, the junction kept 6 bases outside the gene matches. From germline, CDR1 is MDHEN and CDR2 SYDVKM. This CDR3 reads CASSQTGRQETQYF. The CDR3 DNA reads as TGTGCCAGCAGCCAGACAGGGCGACAAGAGACCCAGTACTTC. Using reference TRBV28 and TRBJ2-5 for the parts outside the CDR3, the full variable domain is DVKVTQSSRYLVKRTGEKVFLECVQDMDHENMFWYRQDPGLGLRLIYFSYDVKMKEKGDIPEGYSVSREKKERFSLILESASTNQTSMYLCASSQTGRQETQYFGPGTRLLVL.

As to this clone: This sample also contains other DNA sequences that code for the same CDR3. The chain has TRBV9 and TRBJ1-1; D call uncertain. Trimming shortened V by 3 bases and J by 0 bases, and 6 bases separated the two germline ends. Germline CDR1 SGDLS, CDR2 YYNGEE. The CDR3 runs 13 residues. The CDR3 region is CASSESMNTEAFF. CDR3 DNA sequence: TGTGCCAGCAGCGAGAGTATGAACACTGAAGCTTTCTTT.

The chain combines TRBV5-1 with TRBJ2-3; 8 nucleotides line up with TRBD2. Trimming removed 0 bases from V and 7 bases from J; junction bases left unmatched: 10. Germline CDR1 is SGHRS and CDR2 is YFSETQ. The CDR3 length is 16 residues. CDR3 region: CASSLDPGGPVNTQYF. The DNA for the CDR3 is TGCGCCAGCAGCTTGGATCCGGGAGGGCCGGTCAATACGCAGTATTTT. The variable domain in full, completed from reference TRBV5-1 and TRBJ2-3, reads KAGVTQTPRYLIKTRGQQVTLSCSPISGHRSVSWYQQTPGQGLQFLFEYFSETQRNKGNFPGRFSGRQFSNSRSEMNVSTLELGDSALYLCASSLDPGGPVNTQYFGPGTRLTVL.

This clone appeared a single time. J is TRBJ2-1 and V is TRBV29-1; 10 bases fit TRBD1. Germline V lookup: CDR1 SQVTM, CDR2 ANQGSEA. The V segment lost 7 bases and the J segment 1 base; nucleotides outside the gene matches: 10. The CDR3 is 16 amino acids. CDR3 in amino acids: CSATKPGQGSYNEQFF. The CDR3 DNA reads TGCAGCGCAACCAAACCGGGACAGGGGTCCTACAATGAGCAGTTCTTC.

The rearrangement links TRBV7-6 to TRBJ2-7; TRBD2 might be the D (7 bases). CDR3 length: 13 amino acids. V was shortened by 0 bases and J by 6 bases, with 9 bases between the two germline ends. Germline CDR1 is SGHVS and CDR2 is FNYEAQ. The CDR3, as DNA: TGTGCCAGCAGCTTAGCGGGAGGGGGCGAGCAGTACTTC. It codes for CASSLAGGGEQYF.

The CDR3 DNA is TGTGCCAGCAGCTTTTTGGCGACAGGGGGCTATGGCTACACCTTC. Its translation: CASSFLATGGYGYTF. The chain has TRBV5-6 and TRBJ1-2; TRBD1 aligns across 9 bases. The germline gives CDR1 SGHDT, CDR2 YYEEEE. This CDR3 spans 15 amino acids. V lost 2 bases and J lost 4; bases outside the gene matches: 6.

CDR3 amino acids: CASSLGTSGKETQYF. In DNA, the CDR3 is TGCGCCAGCAGCTTGGGGACTAGCGGGAAAGAGACCCAGTACTTC. This chain links TRBV5-1 with TRBJ2-5; 12 bases are a match to TRBD2. The J segment lost 3 bases and the V segment lost 0 bases, leaving 0 bases of the junction unmatched. The CDR3 extends over 15 amino acids. Looked up from germline, CDR1 is SGHRS and CDR2 is YFSETQ.

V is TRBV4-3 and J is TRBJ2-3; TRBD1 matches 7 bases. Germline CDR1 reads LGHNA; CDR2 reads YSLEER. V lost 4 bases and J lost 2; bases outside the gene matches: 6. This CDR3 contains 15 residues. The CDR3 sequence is CASSREDRSTDTQYF. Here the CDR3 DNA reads TGCGCCAGCAGCCGAGAGGACAGGTCCACAGATACGCAGTATTTT.

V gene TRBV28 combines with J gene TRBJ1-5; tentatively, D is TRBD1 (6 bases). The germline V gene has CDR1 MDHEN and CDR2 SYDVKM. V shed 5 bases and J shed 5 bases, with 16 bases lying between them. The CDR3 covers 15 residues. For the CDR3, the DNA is TGTGCCAGCAGTCCCCCGGTCAGGGGCGATCAGCCCCAGCATTTT. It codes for CASSPPVRGDQPQHF.

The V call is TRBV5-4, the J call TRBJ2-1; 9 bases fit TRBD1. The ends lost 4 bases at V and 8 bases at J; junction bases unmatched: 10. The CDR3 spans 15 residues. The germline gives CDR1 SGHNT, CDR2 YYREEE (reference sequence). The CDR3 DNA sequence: TGTGCCAGCAGCACCTTGGACAGGGGCAGGGATGAGCAGTTCTTC. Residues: CASSTLDRGRDEQFF.